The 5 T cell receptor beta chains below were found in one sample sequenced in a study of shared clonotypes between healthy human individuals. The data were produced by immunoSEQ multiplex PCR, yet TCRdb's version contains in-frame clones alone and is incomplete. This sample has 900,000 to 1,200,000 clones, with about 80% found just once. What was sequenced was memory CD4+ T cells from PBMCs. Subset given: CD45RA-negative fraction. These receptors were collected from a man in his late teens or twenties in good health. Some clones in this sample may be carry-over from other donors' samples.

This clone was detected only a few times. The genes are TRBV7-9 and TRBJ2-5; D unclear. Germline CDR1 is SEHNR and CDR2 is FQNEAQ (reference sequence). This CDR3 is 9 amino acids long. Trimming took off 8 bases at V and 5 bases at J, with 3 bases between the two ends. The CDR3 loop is CASGETQYF. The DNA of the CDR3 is TGTGCCAGCGGGGAGACCCAGTACTTC.

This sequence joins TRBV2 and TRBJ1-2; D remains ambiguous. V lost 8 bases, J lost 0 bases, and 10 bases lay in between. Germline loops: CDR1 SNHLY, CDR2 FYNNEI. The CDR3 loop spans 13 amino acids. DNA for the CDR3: TGTGCCAGCGGGGTGGAAGCTAACTATGGCTACACCTTC. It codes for CASGVEANYGYTF.

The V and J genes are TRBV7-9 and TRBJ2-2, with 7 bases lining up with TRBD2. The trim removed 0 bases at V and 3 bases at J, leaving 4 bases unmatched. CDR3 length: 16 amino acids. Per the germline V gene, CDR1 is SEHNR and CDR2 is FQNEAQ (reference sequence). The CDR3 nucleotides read TGTGCCAGCAGCTTAGCAGCGGGACGATACACCGGGGAGCTGTTTTTT. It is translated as CASSLAAGRYTGELFF.

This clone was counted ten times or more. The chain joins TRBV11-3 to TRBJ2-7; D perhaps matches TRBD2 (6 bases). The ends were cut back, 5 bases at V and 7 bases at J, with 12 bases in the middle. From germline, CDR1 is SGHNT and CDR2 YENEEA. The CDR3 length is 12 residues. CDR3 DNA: TGTGCCAGCAGCCCTCGGAGCGGGGAGCAGTACTTC. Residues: CASSPRSGEQYF.

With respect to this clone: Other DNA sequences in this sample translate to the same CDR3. Here the CDR3 reads CASSVVGTAYGYTF. CDR3 DNA: TGTGCCAGCAGCGTGGTCGGGACAGCCTATGGCTACACCTTC. The chain joins TRBV9 to TRBJ1-2, with 7 bases matching TRBD1. The germline gives CDR1 SGDLS, CDR2 YYNGEE. This CDR3 is built from 14 residues. Losses at the gene ends were 2 bases for V and 4 bases for J; bases not matched to a gene: 5. The variable domain in full, with the rest retrieved from reference TRBV9 and TRBJ1-2, is DSGVTQTPKHLITATGQRVTLRCSPRSGDLSVYWYQQSLDQGLQFLIQYYNGEERAKGNILERFSAQQFPDLHSELNLSSLELGDSALYFCASSVVGTAYGYTFGSGTRLTVV.